This TCR beta chain originates from a study of neurological immune-mediated disorders. General study findings and limits: The most TCR clonal expansion was seen in HTLV-1-associated myelopathy, and the least was seen in multiple sclerosis, which fell below healthy controls.

This clonotype was counted ten times or more. The antigen is unknown. As for the cDNA, it was generated by 5'RACE with 10-nucleotide random UMIs. From 15-18 subjects, over 190 million TCR-beta sequences were obtained in each sequencing run. TCRdb itself ran the 5' RACE reads through MiXCR, one entry per CDR3 protein. The sample lists about 80,000 distinct CDR3 sequences, about 9.7% occurring once. CDR1 is SGHRS and CDR2 is YFSETQ in the germline V gene. Trimming cost V 4 bases and J 3 bases; bases outside gene matches: 3. The CDR3 covers 15 residues. The sequence came from a man aged 45 to 65 in good health. Sequenced input: PBMCs. This chain uses TRBV5-1 with TRBJ2-6; 8 nucleotides line up with TRBD1. The chain's CDR3 is CASSTDRVGANVLTF. In DNA form, the CDR3 reads TGCGCCAGCAGCACGGACAGGGTTGGGGCCAACGTCCTGACTTTC.